The 15 T cell receptor beta chains given below trace back to one sample, sequenced in a study of blood T cell repertoires in COVID-19. Libraries were prepared by immunoSEQ multiplex PCR; TCRdb keeps only in-frame clonotypes and omits some of them. The table includes 50,000 to 70,000 clones, about 82% detected once. The sequencing input was peripheral blood. Source of these receptors: a man aged 50 to 59 with active COVID-19.

This clone was seen only once. The J gene is TRBJ2-1, the V gene TRBV18, with a weak D call TRBD1 (8 bases). CDR1 KGHSH and CDR2 LQKENI come from the germline V gene. The V and J ends lost 4 bases and 6 bases respectively, with 19 bases between them. The CDR3 has 16 amino acids. DNA of the CDR3: TGTGCCAGCTCACACCGGACAGGGAGGGATGGCAATGAGCAGTTCTTC. Translating it yields CASSHRTGRDGNEQFF.

V gene TRBV19 combines with J gene TRBJ2-1; 10 bases match TRBD2. After removal of 3 bases from V and 7 bases from J, the junction contained 9 bases not matched to a gene. The germline gives CDR1 LNHDA, CDR2 SQIVND (reference sequence). The CDR3 sequence is 16 residues long. This CDR3 is CASSMGSGGPGNEQFF. The CDR3 coding sequence is TGTGCCAGTAGTATGGGTAGCGGGGGGCCGGGGAATGAGCAGTTCTTC. The full variable domain, its missing parts supplied by reference TRBV19 and TRBJ2-1, is DGGITQSPKYLFRKEGQNVTLSCEQNLNHDAMYWYRQDPGQGLRLIYYSQIVNDFQKGDIAEGYSVSREKKESFPLTVTSAQKNPTAFYLCASSMGSGGPGNEQFFGPGTRLTVL.

This clone was counted a single time. The gene calls are TRBV19 and TRBJ2-1, with D possibly TRBD2 on 6 matching bases. This CDR3 is 15 amino acids long. CDR1 is LNHDA, CDR2 SQIVND, per germline (reference sequence). The germline V and J ends were trimmed by 5 bases and 3 bases, with 14 bases remaining between them. The DNA of the CDR3 is TGTGCCAGTAGTTCAGACGGGGGATACTACAATGAGCAGTTCTTC. Its translation is CASSSDGGYYNEQFF.

This clone appeared once. The rearrangement joins TRBV28 to TRBJ1-2; the match to TRBD1 covers 8 bases. Unmatched junction bases numbered 11, after V lost 4 bases and J lost 4 bases. Germline lookup yields CDR1 MDHEN and CDR2 SYDVKM. CDR3 length: 16 residues. In DNA form, the CDR3 reads TGTGCCAGCAGTTCAGGGGGCCCCGATGGGGTCTATGGCTACACCTTC. As protein: CASSSGGPDGVYGYTF.

The V call is TRBV14, the J call TRBJ1-2, with 9 positions matching TRBD1. Germline trimming cut 0 bases from V and 6 bases from J; bases unmatched to any gene: 5. Germline CDR1 is SGHDN and CDR2 is FVKESK. CDR3 length: 15 residues. The CDR3 loop reads CASSQDVGQGNGYTF. CDR3 DNA sequence: TGTGCCAGCAGCCAAGATGTCGGACAGGGGAATGGCTACACCTTC.

The rearrangement joins TRBV5-6 to TRBJ1-3; possibly TRBD1 for D (5 bases). This CDR3 has 18 residues. Trimming took 4 bases from V and 0 from J, leaving 20 bases between them. Germline V gene data show CDR1 as SGHDT and CDR2 as YYEEEE. CDR3 nucleotides: TGTGCCAGCAGCCCATTTACCGGACAACAAAACTCTGGAAACACCATATATTTT. Translation: CASSPFTGQQNSGNTIYF. Filled out from reference TRBV5-6 and TRBJ1-3, the complete variable domain reads DAGVTQSPTHLIKTRGQQVTLRCSPKSGHDTVSWYQQALGQGPQFIFQYYEEEERQRGNFPDRFSGHQFPNYSSELNVNALLLGDSALYLCASSPFTGQQNSGNTIYFGEGSWLTVV.

The V gene is TRBV6-2 or TRBV6-3, the J gene TRBJ2-1; 8 positions match TRBD2. Germline-derived CDR1 and CDR2 are MNHEY and SVGEGT. The CDR3 loop spans 17 amino acids. V lost 6 bases, J lost 8 bases, and 18 bases stayed unmatched. The CDR3 sequence is CASSPVSLSGSFDEQFF. For the CDR3, the DNA is TGTGCCAGCAGCCCCGTCAGCTTGAGCGGGAGTTTCGATGAGCAGTTCTTC.

This sequence joins TRBV14 and TRBJ2-2; maybe TRBD1 (5 bases). The germline gives CDR1 SGHDN, CDR2 FVKESK. The CDR3 is 14 amino acids. V was pared by 6 bases and J by 4 bases, with 12 bases between. The CDR3 loop is CASRAGSGTGELFF. The CDR3 DNA is TGTGCCAGCAGAGCAGGGTCAGGCACCGGGGAGCTGTTTTTT.

The gene calls are TRBV5-6 and TRBJ1-1, with D unclear. CDR1 and CDR2 (germline): SGHDT, YYEEEE. Trimming took off 0 bases at V and 2 bases at J, with 8 bases between the two ends. This CDR3 spans 14 amino acids. This chain's CDR3 is CASSLVSVNTEAFF. The CDR3 nucleotides read TGTGCCAGCAGCTTGGTTTCAGTCAACACTGAAGCTTTCTTT.

The chain joins TRBV25-1 to TRBJ2-5; 10 bases line up with TRBD1. Germline assignment: CDR1 MGHDK and CDR2 SYGVNS. CDR3 size: 14 residues. The J segment lost 5 bases and the V segment lost 7 bases, leaving 7 bases of the junction unmatched. This chain's CDR3 is CASTSTGGRETQYF. The CDR3 DNA is TGTGCCAGCACCTCGACAGGGGGCAGGGAGACCCAGTACTTC.

The chain is built from TRBV27 and TRBJ2-7; TRBD2 aligns across 10 bases. The germline V gene encodes CDR1 MNHEY and CDR2 SMNVEV (reference sequence). The CDR3 runs to 14 residues. V dropped 0 bases and J dropped 4; count of bases not matched to a gene: 0. The CDR3 region has the DNA TGTGCCAGCAGTTTATCAGCGGGAGGGTACGAGCAGTACGTC. Translation gives CASSLSAGGYEQYV.

This rearrangement joins TRBV12-3 or TRBV12-4 to TRBJ2-1; D perhaps matches TRBD2 (6 bases). The CDR3 extends over 13 amino acids. Trimming cost V 4 bases and J 6 bases, with 10 bases left between them. The CDR3 region is CASSSETSNEQFF. The DNA for the CDR3 is TGTGCCAGCAGTTCCGAGACTAGCAATGAGCAGTTCTTC.

This clone has only one observation. V gene TRBV11-2 combines with J gene TRBJ2-5; tentative D call: TRBD1 (5 bases). The CDR3 sequence is 17 residues long. In germline, CDR1 is SGHAT, CDR2 FQNNGV. The V end lost 2 bases, the J end lost 2 bases, and 18 bases lay between the germline ends. CDR3 bases: TGTGCCAGCAGCTTATCAGGTGTCAGGGTGGATCAAGAGACCCAGTACTTC. This translates into CASSLSGVRVDQETQYF.

The chain employs TRBV9 and TRBJ2-6; 8 bases match TRBD1. Germline V gene sequence: CDR1 SGDLS, CDR2 YYNGEE. After removal of 4 bases from V and 2 bases from J, the junction contained 5 bases not matched to a gene. The CDR3 totals 16 residues. The CDR3 here is CASSPTDRAGANVLTF. The CDR3 DNA follows: TGTGCCAGCAGCCCTACGGACAGGGCTGGGGCCAACGTCCTGACTTTC.

The CDR3 bases are TGCGCCAGCAGCCCACCCGGGGACAGGGTAACCCATGAGCAGTTCTTC. Translated, it gives CASSPPGDRVTHEQFF. The chain joins TRBV5-1 to TRBJ2-1; 9 bases are shared with TRBD1. The CDR3 is 16 amino acids. The trim removed 4 bases at V and 8 bases at J, leaving 13 bases unmatched. Germline CDR1 and CDR2: SGHRS and YFSETQ. Together with reference TRBV5-1 and TRBJ2-1, the CDR3 gives the full variable domain: KAGVTQTPRYLIKTRGQQVTLSCSPISGHRSVSWYQQTPGQGLQFLFEYFSETQRNKGNFPGRFSGRQFSNSRSEMNVSTLELGDSALYLCASSPPGDRVTHEQFFGPGTRLTVL.